Below, 12 T cell receptor beta chains from the same sample are listed, as sequenced in a study of cytomegalovirus exposure and HLA in healthy donors. Clones were sequenced by immunoSEQ multiplex PCR, and TCRdb holds only the in-frame ones, with some missing. The repertoire consists of 110,000 or so clones, with approximately 90% occurring once and the leading ten covering around 4.5%. Sample: PBMCs. The receptor source for this set is a man aged 18 to 30 in good health and CMV-seropositive.

This chain links TRBV18 with TRBJ2-5; 10 nucleotides line up with TRBD1. Germline assignment: CDR1 KGHSH and CDR2 LQKENI. V lost 3 bases and J lost 4; bases outside the gene matches: 8. The CDR3 extends over 16 amino acids. DNA for the CDR3: TGTGCCAGCTCACCGCAACACCGGGACAGGGGAGAGACCCAGTACTTC. Residues: CASSPQHRDRGETQYF.

J is TRBJ1-2 and V is TRBV7-2; 8 positions match TRBD1. Trimming removed 3 bases from V and 7 bases from J; junction bases left unmatched: 1. From germline, CDR1 is SGHTA and CDR2 FQGNSA. The CDR3 is 12 residues long. For the CDR3, the DNA is TGTGCCAGCAGCTTCCAGGGGGCTGGCTACACCTTC. Protein: CASSFQGAGYTF.

This clone was counted once. This chain connects TRBV6-5 to TRBJ2-7, with TRBD1 identical over 10 bases. There are 13 residues in the CDR3. Germline values: CDR1 MNHEY, CDR2 SVGAGI. The V segment lost 8 bases and the J segment 5 bases; nucleotides outside the gene matches: 6. Here the CDR3 reads CASGDRGLHEQYF. CDR3 bases: TGTGCCAGCGGTGACAGGGGGCTCCACGAGCAGTACTTC.

The genes are TRBV19 and TRBJ1-1; TRBD1 matches 8 bases. The junction had 5 bases not matched to a gene; V was cut back by 1 base and J by 4 bases. The CDR3 spans 15 residues. Per the germline V gene, CDR1 is LNHDA and CDR2 is SQIVND (reference sequence). CDR3 DNA: TGTGCCAGTAGTATAGCTCTAACAGGGGGCACTGAAGCTTTCTTT. Protein sequence: CASSIALTGGTEAFF.

This sequence joins TRBV6-5 and TRBJ1-2, with D possibly TRBD1 on 6 matching bases. The CDR3 contains 13 residues. The V gene's germline CDR1 is MNHEY and CDR2 SVGAGI. V dropped 5 bases and J dropped 9 bases, with 16 bases sitting between them. The CDR3 sequence: CASSTSRGSRYTF. For the CDR3, the DNA is TGTGCCAGCAGTACCAGCAGGGGATCACGCTACACCTTC.

In regard to this clone: One end of the junction fails to match germline, which may point to a read error. The chain recombines TRBV7-7 with TRBJ2-2; D gene unclear. This CDR3 comprises 14 residues. Germline assignment: CDR1 SSHAT and CDR2 FNYEAQ (reference sequence). CDR3 sequence reads: CASSHLRNTGELFF. In nucleotides, the CDR3 is TGTGCTAGCAGCCACCTTAGGAACACCGGGGAGCTGTTTTTT.

This clone was found once. CDR3 amino acids: CASSRGRGEGTYEQYF. The DNA of the CDR3 is TGCGCCAGCAGCCGGGGTAGGGGGGAGGGCACCTACGAGCAGTACTTC. This rearrangement joins TRBV4-3 to TRBJ2-7; perhaps TRBD2 as D (7 bases). Germline CDR1 is LGHNA and CDR2 is YSLEER. Trimming stripped 4 bases from V and 2 bases from J, with 18 bases between. The CDR3 runs 16 residues.

The V gene is TRBV4-1, the J gene TRBJ2-1; no clear D. Per germline, CDR1 MGHRA and CDR2 YSYEKL. V was cut by 1 base and J by 6 bases, with 16 bases left in between. CDR3 length equals 16 residues. The CDR3 is CASSQATLLWSNEQFF. The CDR3 nucleotides are TGCGCCAGCAGCCAAGCTACGCTGTTGTGGTCCAATGAGCAGTTCTTC.

The rearrangement links TRBV9 to TRBJ1-1, with D perhaps matching TRBD1 (6 bases). CDR1 is SGDLS, CDR2 YYNGEE, per germline. This CDR3 spans 14 amino acids. V was clipped by 4 bases and J by 0 bases, with 10 bases between them. The CDR3 DNA follows: TGTGCCAGCAGCCCTGACAGGATGAACACTGAAGCTTTCTTT. Translating gives CASSPDRMNTEAFF.

The genes are TRBV5-1 and TRBJ1-2, with D maybe TRBD1 (5 bases). The CDR3 length is 16 residues. V lost 0 bases and J 5 bases, leaving 17 bases between the germline ends. Germline V gives CDR1 SGHRS, CDR2 YFSETQ. CDR3 residues: CASSLDRSLKDYGYTF. The CDR3 nucleotides are TGCGCCAGCAGCTTGGACAGGAGTCTCAAAGATTATGGCTACACCTTC.

This clone was detected once. V gene TRBV5-4 combines with J gene TRBJ2-1; a weak D match, TRBD2 (6 bases). Germline CDR1 SGHNT, CDR2 YYREEE (reference sequence). V lost 2 bases and J lost 2, with 11 bases in between. The CDR3 has 15 amino acids. In DNA, the CDR3 is TGTGCCAGCAGCTTCGGGACTGGAACCTACAATGAGCAGTTCTTC. It encodes CASSFGTGTYNEQFF.

The V call is TRBV27, the J call TRBJ1-6; D is perhaps TRBD1 (6 bases). V shed 5 bases and J shed 8 bases, with 13 bases lying between them. CDR3 length: 14 amino acids. Germline assignment: CDR1 MNHEY and CDR2 SMNVEV (reference sequence). Written as DNA, the CDR3 is TGTGCCAGCAGTCCGGCAGGGGAATATTCACCCCTCCACTTT. This codes for CASSPAGEYSPLHF.